A single sample gave rise to the 26 T cell receptor beta chains below, sequenced in a study of blood T cells in healthy people across ages. The second PCR ran about 6 to 11 cycles with a sample-barcoded 5' primer and J-beta primers. TCRdb ran MiXCR on the 5' RACE reads and lists one entry per CDR3 protein. Counted here are some 1.1 million distinct CDR3 sequences, under 40% occurring once; the ten biggest clones make up less than 15%. The sample consisted of blood. These receptors were collected from a man younger than 30 in good health.

V and J are TRBV4-2 and TRBJ1-5; 8 nucleotides match TRBD1. The CDR3 is 15 amino acids. V shed 0 bases and J 5 bases; nucleotides not matched to a gene: 3. The germline CDR1 and CDR2 sequences are LGHNA and YNFKEQ. The CDR3 region is CASSQDGQGHQPQHF. Here the CDR3 DNA reads TGTGCCAGCAGCCAAGACGGACAGGGTCATCAGCCCCAGCATTTT.

The rearrangement links TRBV5-1 to TRBJ2-1, with TRBD2 matching over 10 bases. The CDR3 runs to 17 residues. Germline CDR1 reads SGHRS; CDR2 reads YFSETQ. Trimming at V came to 1 base and at J to 2 bases, leaving 6 bases not matched to a gene. CDR3 sequence: CASSLLTSGDPYNEQFF. The CDR3 DNA reads TGCGCCAGCAGCTTGTTAACTAGCGGGGATCCCTACAATGAGCAGTTCTTC.

The V and J genes are TRBV6-6 and TRBJ1-4; TRBD1 aligns across 7 bases. V gave up 0 bases and J gave up 10 bases; unmatched junction bases: 8. CDR1 and CDR2 from the germline V gene are MNHNY and SVGAGI (reference sequence). The CDR3 extends over 15 amino acids. The CDR3 sequence: CASSYSQGGQGKLFF. CDR3 sequence (DNA): TGTGCCAGCAGTTACTCGCAGGGGGGCCAAGGAAAACTGTTTTTT.

CDR3 bases: TGTGCCAGCAGCTCCCTTTTTGTGGGGACACACCTCTACGAGCAGTACTTC. Protein: CASSSLFVGTHLYEQYF. The rearrangement links TRBV7-2 to TRBJ2-7; TRBD1 might be the D (6 bases). Germline V gene data show CDR1 as SGHTA and CDR2 as FQGNSA. Trimming left V 4 bases short and J 3 bases short, with 22 bases between. The CDR3 loop spans 17 amino acids.

This clonotype was found a few times. The V gene is TRBV6-6, the J gene TRBJ1-1; D perhaps matches TRBD1 (6 bases). V was shortened by 7 bases and J by 8 bases, with 17 bases between the two germline ends. Per germline, CDR1 MNHNY and CDR2 SVGAGI (reference sequence). There are 13 residues in the CDR3. The CDR3 region is CASILNSGGEAFF. The CDR3 DNA is TGTGCCAGCATTTTAAACAGCGGGGGCGAAGCTTTCTTT.

This clonotype was found once. This rearrangement joins TRBV12-3 or TRBV12-4 to TRBJ2-1; unclear D gene. V shed 4 bases and J shed 0 bases, with 13 bases lying between them. The CDR3 has 16 amino acids. DNA for the CDR3: TGTGCCAGCAGTTCCCATGCACAGAGCTCCTACAATGAGCAGTTCTTC. Translation gives CASSSHAQSSYNEQFF.

The chain uses TRBV6-2 or TRBV6-3 and TRBJ2-3, with unresolved D. This CDR3 region has 15 residues. The germline CDR1 and CDR2 sequences are MNHEY and SVGEGT. Trimming removed 5 bases from V and 0 bases from J, with 12 bases in between. CDR3: CASSGLEHSTDTQYF. The DNA of the CDR3 is TGTGCCAGCAGTGGTCTAGAACATAGCACAGATACGCAGTATTTT.

The gene calls are TRBV6-1 and TRBJ1-2; D is unclear. Germline CDR1 reads MNHNS; CDR2 reads SASEGT. CDR3 length: 14 amino acids. The V and J ends lost 2 bases and 8 bases respectively, with 15 bases between them. DNA of the CDR3: TGTGCCAGCAGTGAACTAAACGGGAGCGGGGGCTACACCTTC. It encodes CASSELNGSGGYTF.

This clonotype was recorded a few times. The V gene is TRBV3-1, the J gene TRBJ2-3; D may be TRBD1 (5 bases). V gave up 4 bases and J gave up 2 bases, with 19 bases separating them. This CDR3 contains 17 residues. In germline, CDR1 is LGHDT, CDR2 YNNKEL (reference sequence). The CDR3 reads CASSPGILDSLTDTQYF. The CDR3 region has the DNA TGTGCCAGCAGCCCAGGCATTCTAGACAGCCTCACAGATACGCAGTATTTT.

The genes are TRBV14 and TRBJ2-7; no firm D call. CDR3 length: 14 amino acids. Germline CDR1 reads SGHDN; CDR2 reads FVKESK. The V gene lost 0 bases and the J gene lost 3 bases, with 9 bases spanning the gap. The CDR3: CASSQETRYYEQYF. CDR3 nucleotides: TGTGCCAGCAGCCAAGAGACAAGATACTACGAGCAGTACTTC.

The chain recombines TRBV7-2 with TRBJ2-1, with 8 bases matching TRBD2. The J call may be wrong; the DNA end is better matched by TRBJ2-7. CDR1 is SGHTA, CDR2 FQGNSA, per germline. The CDR3 covers 15 residues. The CDR3 sequence: CASSFSGTSYNEQYF. In DNA form, the CDR3 reads TGTGCCAGCAGCTTTAGCGGGACCTCCTACAATGAGCAGTACTTC.

This rearrangement joins TRBV9 to TRBJ2-3, with D perhaps TRBD2 (6 bases). The germline V gene has CDR1 SGDLS and CDR2 YYNGEE. The V gene lost 0 bases and the J gene lost 10 bases, with 12 bases spanning the gap. CDR3 size: 13 residues. The CDR3 reads CASSVGGTQSQYF. The DNA for the CDR3 is TGTGCCAGCAGCGTAGGGGGGACTCAGTCGCAGTATTTT.

The chain uses TRBV5-5 and TRBJ1-2; D remains ambiguous. Germline CDR1 SGHKS, CDR2 YYEKEE (reference sequence). V was cut by 4 bases and J by 0 bases, with 7 bases left in between. The CDR3 length is 13 residues. In DNA, the CDR3 is TGTGCCAGCAGCGCCCTTACTAACTATGGCTACACCTTC. Its translation: CASSALTNYGYTF.

Turning to this clonotype: The CDR3 does not close with the conserved phenylalanine or tryptophan, likely indicating a read error. CDR3 sequence (DNA): TGTGCCAGCGGGGACCCGCAGTATGTT. Translated: CASGDPQYV. V usage is TRBV12-3 or TRBV12-4 and J usage is TRBJ2-3, with D perhaps being TRBD1 or TRBD2 (5 bases each). V dropped 8 bases and J dropped 10 bases, with 7 bases sitting between them. The CDR3 consists of 9 residues.

About this clonotype: Just one base apart from a much larger clone, this may be a read error. The rearrangement uses TRBV21-1 and TRBJ1-2; whether TRBD1, the table's D call, matches the DNA was not checked. TRBV21-1 is a pseudogene segment. CDR3 size: 16 residues. The DNA for the CDR3 is TGTGCCATCGAGGGGGAGAGACAGGGACGTAACTATGGCTACATCTTC. Translation gives CAIEGERQGRNYGYIF.

The rearrangement links TRBV28 to TRBJ1-5; 7 nucleotides agree with TRBD1. There are 15 residues in the CDR3. V was clipped by 10 bases and J by 0 bases; unmatched bases: 9. The germline V gene has CDR1 MDHEN and CDR2 SYDVKM. DNA of the CDR3: TGTGCCACCAGACGACAGGGACTTAGCAATCAGCCCCAGCATTTT. Its protein is CATRRQGLSNQPQHF. Filled out from reference TRBV28 and TRBJ1-5, the complete variable domain reads DVKVTQSSRYLVKRTGEKVFLECVQDMDHENMFWYRQDPGLGLRLIYFSYDVKMKEKGDIPEGYSVSREKKERFSLILESASTNQTSMYLCATRRQGLSNQPQHFGDGTRLSIL.

CDR3 DNA sequence: TGTGCCAGCAGTTTATCGTGGGGTGATAATTCACCCCTCCACTTT. Translated: CASSLSWGDNSPLHF. The chain uses TRBV12-3 or TRBV12-4 and TRBJ1-6; D remains ambiguous. The CDR3 has 15 residues. Trimming took 2 bases from V and 5 from J, leaving 10 bases between them.

The chain employs TRBV28 and TRBJ2-1; D gene unclear. The better agreement between TRBJ2-7 and the DNA end casts doubt on the J call. The CDR3 has 13 residues. In germline, CDR1 is MDHEN, CDR2 SYDVKM. In DNA form, the CDR3 reads TGTGCCAGCAGTGGAACGCCTCTCAATGAGCAGTACTTC. Residues: CASSGTPLNEQYF.

This clonotype was observed a few times. The V and J genes are TRBV6-5 and TRBJ1-1, with 8 bases matching TRBD1. Per the germline V gene, CDR1 is MNHEY and CDR2 is SVGAGI. The CDR3 length is 16 residues. Trimming cost V 11 bases and J 0 bases; bases outside gene matches: 14. The CDR3 reads CAGRQGQEILNTEAFF. The CDR3 region has the DNA TGTGCCGGACGACAGGGACAGGAGATATTGAACACTGAAGCTTTCTTT.

The V call is TRBV5-1, the J call TRBJ2-1; no clear D gene. Germline V gives CDR1 SGHRS, CDR2 YFSETQ. The CDR3 extends over 11 amino acids. Trimming removed 8 bases from V and 5 bases from J, with 8 bases in between. This CDR3 reads CASPRHNEQFF. The CDR3 DNA follows: TGCGCCAGTCCCAGACACAATGAGCAGTTCTTC.

V usage is TRBV2 and J usage is TRBJ2-1; TRBD1 aligns across 7 bases. Trimming took 6 bases from V and 6 from J; bases not matched to a gene: 11. This CDR3 has 15 residues. In germline, CDR1 is SNHLY, CDR2 FYNNEI. The CDR3 DNA is TGTGCCAGCAGCCAGGAAGACAGGGCTCTCAATGAGCAGTTCTTC. Translating gives CASSQEDRALNEQFF.

This clonotype was recorded a few times. V and J are TRBV9 and TRBJ2-1; the D gene is possibly TRBD2 (5 bases). The germline V and J ends were trimmed by 1 base and 8 bases, with 13 bases remaining between them. The CDR3 sequence is 14 residues long. Germline loops: CDR1 SGDLS, CDR2 YYNGEE. This chain's CDR3 is CASSVTVSEDEQFF. CDR3 in DNA: TGTGCCAGCAGCGTAACCGTTAGCGAGGATGAGCAGTTCTTC.

This sequence joins TRBV7-2 and TRBJ2-1; the D gene is possibly TRBD2 (5 bases). The CDR3 covers 18 residues. Germline V gene lookup returns CDR1 SGHTA and CDR2 FQGNSA. Trimming took off 1 base at V and 4 bases at J, with 20 bases between the two ends. CDR3 loop: CASSLERGFEVGYNEQFF. The CDR3 DNA reads TGTGCCAGCAGCTTAGAGCGCGGGTTTGAGGTAGGGTACAATGAGCAGTTCTTC.

V gene TRBV6-2 or TRBV6-3 combines with J gene TRBJ2-1; 9 nucleotides line up with TRBD1. The end of the DNA is better explained by TRBJ2-7, so the J call may be wrong. From germline, CDR1 is MNHEY and CDR2 SVGEGT. This CDR3 is 16 amino acids long. The CDR3 region has the DNA TGTGCCAGCAGTCCGGGACAGGGTTCCTCCTACAATGAGCAGTACTTC. This translates into CASSPGQGSSYNEQYF.

A few counts support this clonotype. V usage is TRBV6-2 or TRBV6-3 and J usage is TRBJ1-5; 7 nucleotides agree with TRBD1. The V gene end was trimmed by 4 bases and the J gene end by 0 bases; junction bases not matched to a gene: 18. This CDR3 is 20 amino acids long. Per germline, CDR1 MNHEY and CDR2 SVGEGT. The CDR3 region has the DNA TGTGCCAGCAGTTCCCTTACAGGGGCCACCGACTTTAATAGCAATCAGCCCCAGCATTTT. Protein product: CASSSLTGATDFNSNQPQHF.

This rearrangement joins TRBV5-1 to TRBJ1-4; TRBD1 is a possible D gene (5 bases). This CDR3 comprises 16 residues. Trimming removed 5 bases from V and 0 bases from J, with 14 bases in between. CDR1 is SGHRS and CDR2 is YFSETQ in the germline V gene. The CDR3: CASRSGRLTTNEKLFF. CDR3 nucleotide sequence: TGCGCCAGCAGATCGGGACGTCTCACAACTAATGAAAAACTGTTTTTT.